This T cell receptor (beta chain) was profiled in a study of long-term antiretroviral therapy in people with HIV. Across the whole study: Earliest sampling preceded the 2015 immediate-ART recommendation by about a decade.

Every specimen held between 1-10 million cryopreserved PBMC. These were thawed and washed before DNA extraction. The CDR3 runs 15 residues. CDR1 is SGHTS, CDR2 YDEGEE, per germline. The ends were cut back, 4 bases at V and 0 bases at J, with 11 bases in the middle. This was the immunoSEQ v3.0 assay at survey level. What sequencing targeted per sample was about 40,000-55,000 T-cell genomes. Measured with immunoSEQ multiplex PCR; TCRdb has only the in-frame clones, and not every one. The sample lists fewer than 20,000 clones, 80% to 90% seen once, with less than 20% in the top ten. Notes on the study in general: Control repertoires displayed wider CDR3 length ranges than the HIV repertoires.

As regards this clone: No antigen is known for it. Additional DNA sequences in this sample encode the identical CDR3.

Specimen: unsorted PBMCs, collected 0.6 years after starting antiretroviral therapy. The chain couples TRBV5-8 to TRBJ1-5; D may be TRBD1 (6 bases). The clonotype was recovered from a woman between 18 and 29 years old with HIV. In DNA form, the CDR3 reads TGTGCCAGCAGCATACAGGGTTATAGCAATCAGCCCCAGCATTTT. Amino acids: CASSIQGYSNQPQHF.